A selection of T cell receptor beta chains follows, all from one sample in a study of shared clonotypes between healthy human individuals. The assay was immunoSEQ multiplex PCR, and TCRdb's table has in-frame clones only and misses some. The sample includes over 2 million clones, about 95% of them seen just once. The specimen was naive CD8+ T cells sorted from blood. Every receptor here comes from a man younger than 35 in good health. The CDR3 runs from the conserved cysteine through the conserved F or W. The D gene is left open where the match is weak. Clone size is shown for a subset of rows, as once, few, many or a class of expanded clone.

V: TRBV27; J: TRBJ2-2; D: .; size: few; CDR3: CASSLSKRYTGELFF; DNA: TGTGCCAGCAGTTTATCGAAACGGTATACCGGGGAGCTGTTTTTT
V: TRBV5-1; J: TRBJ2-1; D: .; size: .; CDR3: CASSLWASTVDEQFF; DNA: TGCGCCAGCAGCTTGTGGGCTAGTACCGTGGATGAGCAGTTCTTC
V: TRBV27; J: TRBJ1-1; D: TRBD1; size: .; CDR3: CASSPNWDSMNTEAFF; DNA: TGTGCCAGCAGTCCAAATTGGGACAGTATGAACACTGAAGCTTTCTTT
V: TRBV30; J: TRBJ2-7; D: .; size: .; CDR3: CAWSVQDSYEQYF; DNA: TGTGCCTGGAGTGTCCAAGATTCCTACGAGCAGTACTTC
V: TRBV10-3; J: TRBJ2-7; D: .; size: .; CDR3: CAISEDYSYEQYF; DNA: TGTGCCATCAGTGAGGACTACTCCTACGAGCAGTACTTC
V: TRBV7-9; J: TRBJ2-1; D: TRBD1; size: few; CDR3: CASSPGTGLYNEQFF; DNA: TGTGCCAGCAGCCCCGGGACAGGGCTATACAATGAGCAGTTCTTC
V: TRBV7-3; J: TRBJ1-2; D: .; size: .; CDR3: CASSPGSTGNGYTF; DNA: TGTGCCAGCAGCCCCGGGAGCACCGGGAATGGCTACACCTTC
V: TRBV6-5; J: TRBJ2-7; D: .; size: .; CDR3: CASSPSLSEEQYF; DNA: TGTGCCAGCAGTCCTAGCTTGTCGGAAGAGCAGTACTTC
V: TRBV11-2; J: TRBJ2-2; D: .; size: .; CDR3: CASNTQGTGELFF; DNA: TGTGCCAGCAACACCCAGGGGACCGGGGAGCTGTTTTTT
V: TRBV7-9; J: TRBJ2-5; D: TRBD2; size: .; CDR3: CASSLTSGGGETQYF; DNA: TGTGCCAGCAGCTTGACTAGCGGGGGTGGAGAGACCCAGTACTTC
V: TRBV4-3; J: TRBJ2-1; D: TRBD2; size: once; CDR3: CASSPRTSGYSYNEQFF; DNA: TGCGCCAGCAGCCCCCGGACTAGCGGGTACTCCTACAATGAGCAGTTCTTC
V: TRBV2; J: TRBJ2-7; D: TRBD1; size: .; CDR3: CASRTGGPAEQYF; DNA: TGTGCCAGCAGGACAGGGGGCCCTGCCGAGCAGTACTTC
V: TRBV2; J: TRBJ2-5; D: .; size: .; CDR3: CASSAFPTEGGSETQYF; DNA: TGTGCCAGCAGTGCCTTCCCGACTGAGGGGGGGTCCGAGACCCAGTACTTC
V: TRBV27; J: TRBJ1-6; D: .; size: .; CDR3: CASSWGRKTFSPLHF; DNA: TGTGCCAGCAGTTGGGGCAGAAAGACTTTTTCACCCCTCCACTTT
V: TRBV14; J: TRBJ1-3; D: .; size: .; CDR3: CASSQDMGGRGSGNTIYF; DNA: TGTGCCAGCAGCCAAGATATGGGAGGCAGGGGCTCTGGAAACACCATATATTTT
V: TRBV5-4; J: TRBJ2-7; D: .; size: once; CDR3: CASSPSSSPYEQYF; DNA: TGTGCCAGCAGCCCTTCTAGTAGCCCCTACGAGCAGTACTTC
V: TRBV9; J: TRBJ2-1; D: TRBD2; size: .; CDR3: CASSPSLASSYNEQFF; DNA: TGTGCCAGCAGCCCCTCACTAGCGAGCTCCTACAATGAGCAGTTCTTC
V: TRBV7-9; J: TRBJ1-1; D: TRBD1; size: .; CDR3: CASSPVLTGQATEAFF; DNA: TGTGCCAGCAGCCCCGTCCTGACAGGGCAGGCCACTGAAGCTTTCTTT